This T cell receptor (beta chain) originates from a study of T cell responses to AZD1222 COVID-19 vaccine. CDR3 length equals 14 residues. V lost 11 bases and J lost 0, with 14 bases in between. Germline CDR1 and CDR2: MNHEY and SVGAGI. The table came from immunoSEQ multiplex PCR; TCRdb's copy has only in-frame clones and leaves some out. The sample contains 200,000 or so clones, 93% of which appear only once. General study points: Spike-specific TCR breadth rose after two AZD1222 doses, and depth rose as well. Seropositivity was recorded at baseline in only 6 or 7 AZD1222 recipients. Donors were largely white British and mainly female; clonal diversity was possibly underestimated.

As for this clone: The antigen is undetermined.

The rearrangement joins TRBV6-5 to TRBJ1-3; D not certain. The origin of this receptor is an adult in good health. The sequences come from peripheral blood, collected on day 0 of MenACWY control vaccination. CDR3 nucleotide sequence: TGTGCCGTCTCTCGCGGTCGCTCTGGAAACACCATATATTTT. It codes for CAVSRGRSGNTIYF.